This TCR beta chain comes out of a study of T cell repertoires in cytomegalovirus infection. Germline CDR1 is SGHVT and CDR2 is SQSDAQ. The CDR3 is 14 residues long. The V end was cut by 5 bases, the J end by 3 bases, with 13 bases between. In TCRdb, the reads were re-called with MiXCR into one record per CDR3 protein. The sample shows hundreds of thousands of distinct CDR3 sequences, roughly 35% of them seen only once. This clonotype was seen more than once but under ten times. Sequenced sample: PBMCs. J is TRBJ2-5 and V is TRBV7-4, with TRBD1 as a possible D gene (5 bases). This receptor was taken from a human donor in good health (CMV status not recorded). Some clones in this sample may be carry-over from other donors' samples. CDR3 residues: CASSQLGQKETQYF. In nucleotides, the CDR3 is TGTGCCAGCAGCCAGCTGGGGCAAAAAGAGACCCAGTACTTC.